A single sample is the source of the 26 T cell receptor beta chains below, sequenced in a study of beta chain features in type 1 diabetes. The study's findings and limits: Across all four CD4+ subsets, people with type 1 diabetes showed modestly shorter TCRB CDR3s.

These TCRs' antigens remain unknown. Since all of the isolated RNA was reverse transcribed, expressed TCRB transcripts were what got sequenced. Sequenced by immunoSEQ multiplex PCR; TCRdb stores in-frame clones only, minus some. The profile shows almost 350,000 clones, 9.3% of them singletons. The specimen was central memory CD4+ T cells from blood. The receptors were gathered from a man under 40 with type 1 diabetes.

There are a few counts of this clone. The sample carries other DNA sequences with the same CDR3. This rearrangement joins TRBV6-5 to TRBJ1-1, with D possibly being TRBD1 (5 bases). Trimming took 2 bases from V and 3 from J, leaving 7 bases between them. The CDR3 spans 13 residues. Germline V gene data show CDR1 as MNHEY and CDR2 as SVGAGI. CDR3 protein: CASSYGGDTEAFF. The CDR3 DNA reads as TGTGCCAGCAGTTACGGGGGGGACACTGAAGCTTTCTTT.

This chain connects TRBV4-3 to TRBJ2-4; perhaps D is TRBD1 or TRBD2 (6 bases each). The CDR3 extends over 15 amino acids. V was shortened by 4 bases and J by 3 bases, with 13 bases between the two germline ends. Germline assignment: CDR1 LGHNA and CDR2 YSLEER. The CDR3 bases are TGCGCCAGCAGCCTTGGAGGGGGAGGCAAAAACATTCAGTACTTC. Translated, it gives CASSLGGGGKNIQYF.

The gene calls are TRBV29-1 and TRBJ2-2; the match to TRBD1 covers 9 bases. Germline CDR1 and CDR2: SQVTM and ANQGSEA. CDR3 length: 13 amino acids. After removal of 2 bases from V and 6 bases from J, the junction contained 1 base not matched to a gene. The DNA for the CDR3 is TGCAGCGTTGAACGACAGGGGGCCGGGGAGCTGTTTTTT. Translated, it gives CSVERQGAGELFF.

J is TRBJ2-5 and V is TRBV7-9; D assignment may be TRBD1 or TRBD2 (5 bases each). Germline V gives CDR1 SEHNR, CDR2 FQNEAQ (reference sequence). The CDR3 extends over 14 amino acids. V shed 3 bases and J shed 5 bases, with 13 bases lying between them. In DNA, the CDR3 is TGTGCCAGCAGCTTCCGGGGCTTGAGGGAGACCCAGTACTTC. Protein product: CASSFRGLRETQYF.

This clone was detected a few times. The CDR3 DNA reads TGCAGCGTACTTGGAGTCTCGGGAAGCACCGGGGAGCTGTTTTTT. Translation gives CSVLGVSGSTGELFF. The J gene is TRBJ2-2, the V gene TRBV29-1, with D perhaps TRBD2 (5 bases). Trimming cost V 6 bases and J 4 bases, with 18 bases left between them. The CDR3 sequence is 15 residues long. Germline CDR1 SQVTM, CDR2 ANQGSEA.

This clone was observed a handful of times. J is TRBJ2-7 and V is TRBV5-1; D may be TRBD1 or TRBD2 (6 bases each). The V end lost 0 bases, the J end lost 0 bases, and 13 bases lay between the germline ends. This CDR3 contains 16 residues. Germline CDR1 reads SGHRS; CDR2 reads YFSETQ. This CDR3 is CASSLEGGHSSYEQYF. CDR3 bases: TGCGCCAGCAGCTTGGAGGGGGGCCACAGCTCCTACGAGCAGTACTTC.

Note on this clone: A junction end diverges from the germline sequence, so it may reflect a read error. The chain couples TRBV7-2 to TRBJ1-2, with no clear D. This CDR3 contains 13 residues. Germline assignment: CDR1 SGHTA and CDR2 FQGNSA. The CDR3 DNA is TGTGCCAGCAGCTTTGACAATTCCGCGTCCAGGCCTTTC. It codes for CASSFDNSASRPF.

This clone has just one count. The chain links TRBV10-2 to TRBJ1-2; D possibly corresponds to TRBD1 (5 bases). Germline V gives CDR1 WSHSY, CDR2 SAAADI. The V and J ends lost 2 bases and 2 bases respectively, with 12 bases between them. This CDR3 has 15 residues. The CDR3 protein is CASSEATSGNYGYTF. In DNA form, the CDR3 reads TGCGCCAGCAGTGAGGCGACCTCAGGGAACTATGGCTACACCTTC.

This clone has only a few counts. The CDR3 DNA follows: TGTGCCAGCAGCTTTGAAAACAGCGGCGTATTTGGCTACACCTTC. Amino acid sequence: CASSFENSGVFGYTF. The V call is TRBV5-4, the J call TRBJ1-2; no clear D. Germline V gives CDR1 SGHNT, CDR2 YYREEE (reference sequence). V lost 2 bases, J lost 7 bases, and 18 bases lay in between. The CDR3 loop spans 15 amino acids.

The chain combines TRBV30 with TRBJ1-5, with 7 positions matching TRBD1. Germline-derived CDR1 and CDR2 are GTSNPN and SVGIG (reference sequence). CDR3 length: 17 amino acids. The ends lost 3 bases at V and 6 bases at J; junction bases unmatched: 17. The CDR3 loop reads CAWSPGAGGPVGQPQHF. CDR3 DNA sequence: TGTGCCTGGAGCCCCGGGGCAGGGGGTCCGGTGGGTCAGCCCCAGCATTTT.

This clone was counted a few times. At the DNA level, this CDR3 is encoded by other sequences in the same sample as well. CDR3 nucleotides: TGCGCCAGCAGCCAAGACGGAGGCAATCAGCCCCAGCATTTT. Its translation: CASSQDGGNQPQHF. The genes are TRBV4-3 and TRBJ1-5; D unresolved. V was cut by 0 bases and J by 2 bases, with 5 bases left in between. This CDR3 spans 14 amino acids. Germline V lookup: CDR1 LGHNA, CDR2 YSLEER.

This clone was counted only a few times. This rearrangement joins TRBV5-1 to TRBJ2-5; 7 bases match TRBD1. From germline, CDR1 is SGHRS and CDR2 YFSETQ. The ends lost 4 bases at V and 4 bases at J; junction bases unmatched: 13. The CDR3 runs 16 residues. The CDR3 region is CASSPLTGTNGETQYF. The CDR3 nucleotides are TGCGCCAGCAGCCCCTTGACAGGGACGAATGGAGAGACCCAGTACTTC.

This clone was seen only a few times. The chain employs TRBV11-2 and TRBJ2-5; a possible D gene is TRBD1 (7 bases). Looked up from germline, CDR1 is SGHAT and CDR2 is FQNNGV. The CDR3 contains 16 residues. V lost 5 bases and J lost 4, with 20 bases in between. CDR3 sequence: CASSTQGGGHGETQYF. CDR3 bases: TGTGCCAGCAGCACTCAGGGGGGTGGGCACGGAGAGACCCAGTACTTC.

Only a few counts were recorded for this clone. J is TRBJ2-7 and V is TRBV6-5; tentative D call: TRBD1 (6 bases). Trimming left V 7 bases short and J 2 bases short, with 18 bases between. CDR1 is MNHEY and CDR2 is SVGAGI in the germline V gene. The CDR3 has 15 residues. The CDR3: CASKSGQTLTYEQYF. The CDR3 DNA is TGTGCCAGCAAGAGCGGACAGACCCTTACCTACGAGCAGTACTTC.

This clone was picked up a small number of times. The chain recombines TRBV9 with TRBJ1-6; TRBD1 might be the D (5 bases). Germline loops: CDR1 SGDLS, CDR2 YYNGEE. V was trimmed by 4 bases and J by 6 bases, leaving 11 bases between them. The CDR3 contains 14 residues. In DNA form, the CDR3 reads TGTGCCAGCAGCCTTCAGGGATTTAATTCACCCCTCCACTTT. Its translation is CASSLQGFNSPLHF.

The sample holds a few counts of this clone. This chain uses TRBV7-2 with TRBJ1-5; the match to TRBD1 covers 10 bases. Germline assignment: CDR1 SGHTA and CDR2 FQGNSA. The CDR3 has 14 amino acids. Trimming at V came to 5 bases and at J to 10 bases, leaving 8 bases not matched to a gene. CDR3 region: CASSPGTGVLPQHF. The CDR3 DNA sequence: TGTGCCAGCAGCCCCGGGACAGGGGTCTTACCCCAGCATTTT. The entire variable domain, with the rest obtained from reference TRBV7-2 and TRBJ1-5, is as follows: GAGVSQSPSNKVTEKGKDVELRCDPISGHTALYWYRQSLGQGLEFLIYFQGNSAPDKSGLPSDRFSAERTGGSVSTLTIQRTQQEDSAVYLCASSPGTGVLPQHFGDGTRLSIL.

In the case of this clone: A single base separates this from a much larger clone, so it may be a read error. In DNA form, the CDR3 reads TGTGCCTGGAGTGTGAGCGGGGGGGCCTACGAGCAGTACTTC. It specifies CAWSVSGGAYEQYF. V is TRBV30 and J is TRBJ2-7, with 10 positions matching TRBD2. The ends lost 0 bases at V and 2 bases at J; junction bases unmatched: 1. The CDR3 is 14 amino acids. CDR1 GTSNPN and CDR2 SVGIG come from the germline V gene (reference sequence).

The chain recombines TRBV3-1 (or the pseudogene TRBV3-2) with TRBJ1-5; D is unclear. V was shortened by 5 bases and J by 11 bases, with 4 bases between the two germline ends. Germline-derived CDR1 and CDR2 are LGHDT and YNNKEL (reference sequence). CDR3 length: 9 amino acids. CDR3 DNA: TGTGCCAGCAGCAGGGCCCAGCATTTT. The encoded protein is CASSRAQHF.

This clone has only a few counts. The rearrangement uses TRBV7-9 and TRBJ1-2; TRBD1 matches 8 bases. The germline gives CDR1 SEHNR, CDR2 FQNEAQ (reference sequence). The CDR3 covers 17 residues. J was trimmed by 7 bases and V by 1 base; bases with no gene match: 14. CDR3: CASSLGTGLFQLGGYTF. The CDR3 nucleotides are TGTGCCAGCAGCTTAGGGACAGGGCTTTTTCAGTTAGGTGGCTACACCTTC.

Only a few counts were recorded for this clone. V is TRBV29-1 and J is TRBJ2-5, with a weak D call TRBD2 (6 bases). Germline V gene data show CDR1 as SQVTM and CDR2 as ANQGSEA. Trimming removed 6 bases at V and 6 bases at J, with 17 bases between. CDR3 length: 13 residues. The CDR3 loop is CSVLGGRQKTQYF. The DNA for the CDR3 is TGCAGCGTCCTAGGAGGGCGGCAGAAGACCCAGTACTTC.

This chain links TRBV9 with TRBJ1-1, with D possibly matching TRBD1 (6 bases). Between the trimmed V and J ends, which lost 4 bases and 8 bases, there was a span of 15 bases. This CDR3 has 13 amino acids. Germline values: CDR1 SGDLS, CDR2 YYNGEE. CDR3 region: CASSPPAGTEAFF. The CDR3 bases are TGTGCCAGCAGCCCCCCCGCCGGGACAGAAGCTTTCTTT.

This clone showed up just a few times. The gene calls are TRBV21-1 and TRBJ2-7. TRBV21-1 corresponds to a pseudogene. This CDR3 comprises 14 residues. The CDR3: CASSKGRVSYEQYF. The DNA of the CDR3 is TGTGCCAGCAGCAAAGGCAGAGTCTCCTACGAGCAGTACTTC.

This rearrangement joins TRBV5-1 to TRBJ1-2; D gene ambiguous. CDR1 SGHRS and CDR2 YFSETQ come from the germline V gene. CDR3 length: 13 amino acids. Trimming removed 1 base at V and 0 bases at J, with 4 bases between. The CDR3 loop reads CASSLSTNYGYTF. In DNA form, the CDR3 reads TGCGCCAGCAGCTTGTCAACTAACTATGGCTACACCTTC.

The genes are TRBV6-6 and TRBJ2-7; 7 bases align to TRBD2. Germline V gene data show CDR1 as MNHNY and CDR2 as SVGAGI (reference sequence). The V segment lost 4 bases and the J segment 6 bases; nucleotides outside the gene matches: 9. The CDR3 totals 14 residues. As DNA, the CDR3 is TGTGCCAGCAGTTTATCGGGGGGTTCAGGCGAGCAGTACTTC. This gives the protein CASSLSGGSGEQYF.

To note about this clone: Different DNA sequences within this sample yield the same CDR3. The chain recombines TRBV9 with TRBJ2-1, with D possibly matching TRBD1 (5 bases). Germline CDR1 reads SGDLS; CDR2 reads YYNGEE. This CDR3 is built from 15 residues. V was shortened by 2 bases and J by 2 bases, with 11 bases between the two germline ends. As DNA, the CDR3 is TGTGCCAGCAGCGTTTTAGGGGATACCTACAATGAGCAGTTCTTC. Its protein is CASSVLGDTYNEQFF.

The chain uses TRBV30 and TRBJ2-3, with a weak D call TRBD2 (5 bases). V was cut by 1 base and J by 2 bases, with 10 bases left in between. This CDR3 comprises 14 residues. Germline-derived CDR1 and CDR2 are GTSNPN and SVGIG (reference sequence). As DNA, the CDR3 is TGTGCCTGGAGTGGAGGGATGTCCACAGATACGCAGTATTTT. This gives the protein CAWSGGMSTDTQYF.